These T cell receptor beta chains were read from a single sample in a study of OX40 agonist ivuxolimab in advanced cancers. The protocol was immunoSEQ multiplex PCR, while the TCRdb copy is restricted to in-frame clones and leaves out a portion. The table has fewer than 50,000 clones, over 65% seen once. This specimen was CD4+ or CD8+ T cells sorted from blood, taken in a trial of the OX40 agonist ivuxolimab. The receptor source for this set is an adult with an advanced solid tumor such as melanoma, head and neck, liver or kidney cancer. The CDR3 runs from the conserved cysteine through the conserved F or W. The order of the fields is V gene, D gene, clone size, J gene, CDR3 protein, CDR3 DNA. D genes are given only for firm matches. The size field is filled for only some rows; it gives once, few, many or a size class.

TRBV15,TRBD1,.,TRBJ1-2,CATREAGGTSGNYGYTF,TGTGCCACCAGGGAGGCAGGGGGCACCTCGGGAAACTATGGCTACACCTTC
TRBV11-2,.,few,TRBJ1-1,CASSLPLGTEAFF,TGTGCCAGCAGCTTACCCTTGGGCACTGAAGCTTTCTTT
TRBV6-6,TRBD2,.,TRBJ2-5,CASSYAGGTGTQYF,TGTGCCAGCAGTTACGCGGGAGGCACGGGGACCCAGTACTTC
TRBV29-1,.,.,TRBJ1-5,CSVGTGGNQPQHF,TGCAGCGTTGGTACAGGCGGGAATCAGCCCCAGCATTTT
TRBV6-1,.,.,TRBJ2-1,CASSSAGKEQFF,TGTGCCAGCAGTTCCGCAGGGAAGGAGCAGTTCTTC
TRBV10-3,.,.,TRBJ1-2,CATASPAGYGYTF,TGTGCCACGGCGAGTCCGGCGGGCTATGGCTACACCTTC
TRBV11-2,TRBD1,once,TRBJ2-7,CASSRGQGNREQYF,TGTGCCAGCAGCCGAGGACAGGGCAACCGCGAGCAGTACTTC
TRBV7-2,TRBD2,.,TRBJ2-7,CASSSTRTSNEQYF,TGTGCCAGCAGCTCCACGCGGACTAGTAACGAGCAGTACTTC
TRBV30,TRBD2,.,TRBJ2-7,CAWSRGGGSYEQYF,TGTGCCTGGAGTCGCGGGGGGGGTTCCTACGAGCAGTACTTC
TRBV25-1,.,few,TRBJ2-2,CASSGSNTGELFF,TGTGCCAGCAGTGGATCTAACACCGGGGAGCTGTTTTTT
TRBV27,.,few,TRBJ1-2,CASSGDGIGGYTF,TGTGCCAGCAGTGGCGACGGGATTGGGGGCTACACCTTC
TRBV5-1,TRBD1,.,TRBJ2-7,CASSQNSDRGGEQYF,TGCGCCAGCAGTCAAAACTCGGACAGGGGAGGCGAGCAGTACTTC
TRBV29-1,TRBD1,.,TRBJ2-7,CSIGTGGHEQYF,TGCAGCATCGGGACAGGGGGCCACGAGCAGTACTTC
TRBV5-1,.,.,TRBJ1-3,CASSMDGLALGGNTIYF,TGCGCCAGCAGCATGGATGGACTGGCCCTGGGTGGAAACACCATATATTTT
TRBV30,.,.,TRBJ1-1,CAWSPNIGTEAFF,TGTGCCTGGAGTCCCAACATAGGCACTGAAGCTTTCTTT
TRBV6-5,.,.,TRBJ1-1,CASRPHEGWGTEAFF,TGTGCCAGCAGACCCCACGAGGGCTGGGGCACTGAAGCTTTCTTT
TRBV4-1,.,.,TRBJ1-3,CASSQEKGDHSGNTIYF,TGCGCCAGCAGCCAAGAGAAAGGGGACCACTCTGGAAACACCATATATTTT
TRBV28,TRBD2,.,TRBJ2-7,CASTKAGLLREQYF,TGTGCCAGCACTAAAGCGGGGCTTCTGCGAGAGCAGTACTTC
TRBV28,TRBD1,once,TRBJ1-1,CASSTGQGLYDTEAFF,TGTGCCAGCAGTACCGGACAGGGTCTATACGACACTGAAGCTTTCTTT
TRBV6-1,TRBD2,.,TRBJ2-5,CASSEVLDYYSSGKETQYF,TGTGCCAGCAGTGAAGTTTTAGACTACTATTCTAGCGGAAAAGAGACCCAGTACTTC
TRBV2,.,.,TRBJ2-5,CASRKMTGEETQYF,TGTGCCAGCAGGAAGATGACGGGAGAAGAGACCCAGTACTTC
TRBV4-1,.,.,TRBJ1-3,CASSPPGSSGNTIYF,TGCGCCAGCAGCCCCCCCGGGAGCTCTGGAAACACCATATATTTT
TRBV30,.,.,TRBJ2-1,CAWSADLEGEQFF,TGTGCCTGGAGTGCCGATCTTGAGGGTGAGCAGTTCTTC
TRBV11-2,TRBD2,.,TRBJ2-1,CASSLIQAGGGEQFF,TGTGCCAGCAGCTTAATCCAGGCGGGAGGCGGTGAGCAGTTCTTC
TRBV7-2,.,.,TRBJ2-1,CASSFPGGEQFF,TGTGCCAGCAGCTTTCCTGGGGGGGAGCAGTTCTTC
TRBV2,.,.,TRBJ1-1,CASSSLGAEAFF,TGTGCCAGCAGCTCACTGGGGGCTGAAGCTTTCTTT
TRBV19,TRBD2,few,TRBJ2-1,CASRTSGIGYNEQFF,TGTGCCAGCCGGACTAGCGGGATTGGCTACAATGAGCAGTTCTTC
TRBV7-2,.,.,TRBJ1-4,CASSLGGGANEKLFF,TGTGCCAGCAGCTTGGGGGGTGGCGCTAATGAAAAACTGTTTTTT
TRBV7-9,TRBD1,few,TRBJ2-2,CASSFGQGNTGELFF,TGTGCCAGCAGCTTCGGACAGGGCAACACCGGGGAGCTGTTTTTT
TRBV7-3,.,few,TRBJ1-3,CASSASGTNSGNTIYF,TGTGCCAGCAGCGCCAGCGGGACGAACTCTGGAAACACCATATATTTT
TRBV18,.,.,TRBJ2-7,CASSSQGYEQYF,TGTGCCAGCTCATCACAAGGCTACGAGCAGTACTTC
TRBV7-6,.,.,TRBJ2-2,CASSLSFANTGELFF,TGTGCCAGCAGCTTAAGTTTCGCGAACACCGGGGAGCTGTTTTTT
TRBV7-8,.,medium-sized,TRBJ1-3,CASTPGNTIYF,TGTGCCAGCACCCCAGGAAACACCATATATTTT
TRBV19,TRBD2,.,TRBJ2-1,CASRAGGDNEQFF,TGTGCCAGTAGGGCGGGAGGGGACAATGAGCAGTTCTTC
TRBV9,.,.,TRBJ2-3,CASSVDSPGTSTDTQYF,TGTGCCAGCAGCGTAGATTCTCCGGGAACAAGCACAGATACGCAGTATTTT
TRBV5-5,.,.,TRBJ2-3,CASRKGIDTDTQYF,TGTGCCAGCAGGAAGGGGATAGACACAGATACGCAGTATTTT
TRBV7-9,.,.,TRBJ1-1,CASSLDLEAFF,TGTGCCAGCAGCTTAGACCTTGAAGCTTTCTTT
TRBV6-5,.,.,TRBJ1-6,CASSYGVGGNSPLHF,TGTGCCAGCAGTTACGGGGTCGGAGGCAATTCACCCCTCCACTTT
TRBV27,TRBD2,.,TRBJ2-7,CASSLKSSGVYEQYF,TGTGCCAGCAGTTTAAAGTCTAGCGGTGTCTACGAGCAGTACTTC
TRBV11-1,TRBD2,.,TRBJ2-1,CASTREAGGPHEQFF,TGTGCCAGCACCCGGGAGGCGGGAGGGCCACATGAGCAGTTCTTC
TRBV6-6,.,.,TRBJ2-5,CASIPTGSETQYF,TGTGCCAGCATTCCCACAGGGTCGGAGACCCAGTACTTC